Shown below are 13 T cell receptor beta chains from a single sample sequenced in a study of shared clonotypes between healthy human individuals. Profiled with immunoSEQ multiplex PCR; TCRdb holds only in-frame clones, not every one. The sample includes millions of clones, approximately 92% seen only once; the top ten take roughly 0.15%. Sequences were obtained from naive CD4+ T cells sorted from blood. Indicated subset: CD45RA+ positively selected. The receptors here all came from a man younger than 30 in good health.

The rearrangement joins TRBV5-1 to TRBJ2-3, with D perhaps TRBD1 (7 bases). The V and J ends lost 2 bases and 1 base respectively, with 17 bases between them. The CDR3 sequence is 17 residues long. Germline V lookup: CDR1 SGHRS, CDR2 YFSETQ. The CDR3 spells CASSFSQGGVGTDTQYF. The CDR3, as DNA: TGCGCCAGCAGCTTCTCCCAGGGGGGAGTTGGCACAGATACGCAGTATTTT.

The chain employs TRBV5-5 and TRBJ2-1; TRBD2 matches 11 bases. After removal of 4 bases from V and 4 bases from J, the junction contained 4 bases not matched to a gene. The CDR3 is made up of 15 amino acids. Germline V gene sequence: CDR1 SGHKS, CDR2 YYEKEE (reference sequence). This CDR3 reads CASSPGTSGYNEQFF. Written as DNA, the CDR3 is TGTGCCAGCAGCCCGGGGACTAGCGGATACAATGAGCAGTTCTTC. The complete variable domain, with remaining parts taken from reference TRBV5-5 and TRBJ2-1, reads DAGVTQSPTHLIKTRGQQVTLRCSPISGHKSVSWYQQVLGQGPQFIFQYYEKEERGRGNFPDRFSARQFPNYSSELNVNALLLGDSALYLCASSPGTSGYNEQFFGPGTRLTVL.

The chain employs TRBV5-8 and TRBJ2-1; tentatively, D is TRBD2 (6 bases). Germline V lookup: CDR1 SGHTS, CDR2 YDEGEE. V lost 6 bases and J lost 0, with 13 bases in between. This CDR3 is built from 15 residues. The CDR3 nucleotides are TGTGCCAGCATCGCGGGGCCGGGCTCCTACAATGAGCAGTTCTTC. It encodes CASIAGPGSYNEQFF.

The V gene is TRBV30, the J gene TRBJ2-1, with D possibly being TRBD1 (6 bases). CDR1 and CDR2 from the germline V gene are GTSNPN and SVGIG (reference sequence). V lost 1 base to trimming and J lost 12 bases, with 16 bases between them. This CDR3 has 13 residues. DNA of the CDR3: TGTGCCTGGAGTGGAAGAACAGGGAATCGGCAGTTCTTC. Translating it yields CAWSGRTGNRQFF.

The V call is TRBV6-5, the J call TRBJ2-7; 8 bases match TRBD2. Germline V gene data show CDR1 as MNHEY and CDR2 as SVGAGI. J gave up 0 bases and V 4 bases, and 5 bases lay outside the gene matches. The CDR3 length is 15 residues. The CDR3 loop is CASSSGLAGSYEQYF. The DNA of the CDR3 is TGTGCCAGCAGTTCCGGACTAGCCGGCTCCTACGAGCAGTACTTC.

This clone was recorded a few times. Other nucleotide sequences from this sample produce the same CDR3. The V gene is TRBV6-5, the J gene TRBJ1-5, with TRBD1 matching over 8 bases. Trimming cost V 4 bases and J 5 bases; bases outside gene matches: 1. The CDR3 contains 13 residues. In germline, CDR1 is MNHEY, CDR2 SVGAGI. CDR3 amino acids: CASSLQGDQPQHF. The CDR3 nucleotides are TGTGCCAGCAGTTTACAGGGGGATCAGCCCCAGCATTTT.

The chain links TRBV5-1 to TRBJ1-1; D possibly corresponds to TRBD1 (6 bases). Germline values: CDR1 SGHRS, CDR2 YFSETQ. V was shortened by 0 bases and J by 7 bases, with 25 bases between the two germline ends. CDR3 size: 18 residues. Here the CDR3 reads CASSLALKGRGAGREAFF. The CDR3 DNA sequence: TGCGCCAGCAGCTTGGCTCTTAAGGGCAGGGGCGCGGGACGTGAAGCTTTCTTT.

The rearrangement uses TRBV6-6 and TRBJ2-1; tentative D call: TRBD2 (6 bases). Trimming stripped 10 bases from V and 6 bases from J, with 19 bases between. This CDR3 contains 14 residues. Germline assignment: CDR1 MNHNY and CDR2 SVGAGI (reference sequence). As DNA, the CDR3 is TGTGCCACCGCAGGGACTTTGGGAGGCAATGAGCAGTTCTTC. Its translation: CATAGTLGGNEQFF.

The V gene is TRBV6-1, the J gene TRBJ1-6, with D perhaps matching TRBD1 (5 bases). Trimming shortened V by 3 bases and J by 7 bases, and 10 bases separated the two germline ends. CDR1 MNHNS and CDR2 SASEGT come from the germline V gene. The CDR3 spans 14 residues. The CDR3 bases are TGTGCCAGCAGTGAGGGGGGACCCAATTCACCCCTCCACTTT. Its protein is CASSEGGPNSPLHF.

CDR3 bases: TGTGCCAGCGGACCGGGAGGGCTCGGGCCCGGGGAGCTGTTTTTT. Encoded protein: CASGPGGLGPGELFF. This rearrangement joins TRBV2 to TRBJ2-2, with TRBD2 matching over 8 bases. CDR1 SNHLY and CDR2 FYNNEI come from the germline V gene. After removal of 8 bases from V and 6 bases from J, the junction contained 11 bases not matched to a gene. CDR3 size: 15 residues.

CDR3 nucleotide sequence: TGTGCCAGCAGCCCTCTCAGTAGCGGCACAGATACGCAGTATTTT. Translating gives CASSPLSSGTDTQYF. J is TRBJ2-3 and V is TRBV11-2, with a tentative D call TRBD2 (5 bases). The CDR3 runs to 15 residues. Germline V lookup: CDR1 SGHAT, CDR2 FQNNGV. Trimming stripped 5 bases from V and 1 base from J, with 13 bases between.

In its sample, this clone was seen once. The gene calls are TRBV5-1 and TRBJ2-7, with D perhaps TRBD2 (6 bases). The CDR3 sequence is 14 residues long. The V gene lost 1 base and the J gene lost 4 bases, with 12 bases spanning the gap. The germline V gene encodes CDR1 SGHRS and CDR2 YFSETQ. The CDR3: CASSLLGSGYEQYF. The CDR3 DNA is TGCGCCAGCAGCTTGCTTGGCAGCGGGTACGAGCAGTACTTC.

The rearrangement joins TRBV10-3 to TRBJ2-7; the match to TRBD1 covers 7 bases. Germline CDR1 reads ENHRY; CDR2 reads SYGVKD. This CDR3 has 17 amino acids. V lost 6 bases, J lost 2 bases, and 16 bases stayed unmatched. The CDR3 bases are TGTGCCATCAGCCGAGGGGCAGGGGGAGATAAGGCCTACGAGCAGTACTTC. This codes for CAISRGAGGDKAYEQYF.